This entry describes one T cell receptor (beta chain). Its antigen is undetermined. Sequencing was performed with immunoSEQ multiplex PCR; in TCRdb, only in-frame clones are kept and a portion is missing. Here the sample spans around 21,000 clones, about 66% being singletons. Looked up from germline, CDR1 is LGHNT and CDR2 is FRNRAP. The V and J ends lost 2 bases and 3 bases respectively, with 17 bases between them. CDR3 length equals 16 residues. The unexposed donors gave CD4+ T cells in about 2010-2019, prior to COVID-19. Isolation of CD4+ T cells took place after approximately 10 days in culture. Fresh IL-2 medium replaced half the medium on days 3 and 7. The data derive from a study of CD4 T cells in relation to SARS-CoV-2 and coronaviruses. Study at large: TCR beta CDR3s were sequenced after roughly eleven-day antigen culture of PBMCs. Controls used an HIV-1 Nef peptide pool or no peptide. Whole-study results and caveats: In around two thirds of donors, memory CD4+ clonotypes crossrecognized SARS-CoV-2 and at least one common cold coronavirus spike.

This TCR came from a human donor in good health. The chain joins TRBV12-5 to TRBJ2-7; D uncertain. Specimen: CD4+ T cells from PBMCs, cultured in vitro. CDR3 sequence reads: CASGLKVGISNYEQYF. The CDR3 DNA is TGTGCTAGTGGTTTGAAGGTGGGGATTAGCAACTACGAGCAGTACTTC.